The 27 T cell receptor beta chains given below trace back to one sample, sequenced in a study of regulatory T cells in long-lasting Graves disease. Assembly of TCR beta libraries relied on iRepertoire HTBI primers together with Arm-PCR of CDR3 regions. TCRdb analysed the multiplex PCR reads with MiXCR anew, one entry per CDR3 protein. The table records about 620,000 distinct CDR3 sequences, 16% of them present only once. Time point meaning: newly diagnosed GD, antithyroid drugs for less than 3 months. After RNA was extracted from PBMCs, the TCR library was made from it. The sample was also reused in another study, on T cells in Graves' hyperthyroidism and ophthalmopathy.

This specimen was peripheral blood mononuclear cells (PBMCs), taken at new diagnosis, from a patient treated with antithyroid drugs. Every receptor here comes from a woman in her thirties with Graves disease.

This clonotype has ten or more counts. Sequence at one end of the junction differs from germline and may be a read error. This chain connects TRBV2 to TRBJ1-2; 10 nucleotides line up with TRBD1. CDR3 length: 14 amino acids. CDR1 and CDR2 from the germline V gene are SNHLY and FYNNEI. CDR3 DNA sequence: TGTGCCAGCACGACCGGGACGACAGGGGGCGCGTTCTACTTC. Protein product: CASTTGTTGGAFYF.

The V call is TRBV6-1, the J call TRBJ1-3; TRBD1 might be the D (5 bases). The V end lost 10 bases, the J end lost 0 bases, and 13 bases lay between the germline ends. The CDR3 length is 14 residues. From germline, CDR1 is MNHNS and CDR2 SASEGT. The CDR3 sequence is CATLATASGNTIYF. CDR3 nucleotide sequence: TGTGCCACCCTAGCGACAGCCTCTGGAAACACCATATATTTT.

This clonotype was seen at least ten times. The chain carries TRBV7-9 and TRBJ2-5; D perhaps matches TRBD2 (5 bases). Germline CDR1 reads SEHNR; CDR2 reads FQNEAQ (reference sequence). The CDR3 runs to 14 residues. Trimming took off 4 bases at V and 2 bases at J, with 11 bases between the two ends. The CDR3 protein is CASSSRAAQETQYF. The CDR3 region has the DNA TGTGCCAGCAGCTCGAGGGCAGCACAAGAGACCCAGTACTTC.

This clonotype came up many times. The gene calls are TRBV28 and TRBJ1-5, with D unresolved. The length of the CDR3 is 15 residues. V was clipped by 5 bases and J by 2 bases, with 13 bases between them. CDR1 is MDHEN, CDR2 SYDVKM, per germline. This chain's CDR3 is CASSSLAGGNQPQHF. CDR3 coding DNA: TGTGCCAGCAGTAGTCTCGCTGGGGGCAATCAGCCCCAGCATTTT.

This chain uses TRBV5-5 with TRBJ1-3; 9 bases line up with TRBD1. The germline CDR1 and CDR2 sequences are SGHKS and YYEKEE (reference sequence). The CDR3 totals 15 residues. Trimming cost V 1 base and J 2 bases; bases outside gene matches: 1. CDR3 sequence reads: CASSLTGGPGNTIYF. The CDR3 coding sequence is TGTGCCAGCAGCTTGACAGGGGGCCCTGGAAACACCATATATTTT.

The CDR3 is CASSKQDSTDTQYF. The CDR3 DNA reads as TGTGCCAGTAGCAAACAGGATAGCACAGATACGCAGTATTTT. The rearrangement links TRBV19 to TRBJ2-3; tentatively, D is TRBD1 (5 bases). CDR3 size: 14 residues. Trimming took 6 bases from V and 0 from J, leaving 10 bases between them. Germline values: CDR1 LNHDA, CDR2 SQIVND (reference sequence).

This clonotype was observed many times. The CDR3 sequence: CATGGETGLNTEAFF. Here the CDR3 DNA reads TGTGCCACCGGGGGAGAGACAGGGCTCAACACTGAAGCTTTCTTT. The chain recombines TRBV6-1 with TRBJ1-1; TRBD1 agrees at 7 bases. This CDR3 has 15 amino acids. Germline CDR1 reads MNHNS; CDR2 reads SASEGT. V shed 10 bases and J 2 bases; nucleotides not matched to a gene: 13.

V is TRBV3-1 and J is TRBJ2-3; D remains ambiguous. Germline assignment: CDR1 LGHDT and CDR2 YNNKEL (reference sequence). The CDR3 sequence is 15 residues long. Deletions cut 4 bases from V and 1 base from J, with 12 bases between. In nucleotides, the CDR3 is TGTGCCAGCAGCCCAGCCCAGGTGGGCACAGATACGCAGTATTTT. It translates to CASSPAQVGTDTQYF.

J is TRBJ2-2 and V is TRBV6-1; tentatively, D is TRBD1 or TRBD2 (5 bases each). From germline, CDR1 is MNHNS and CDR2 SASEGT. V lost 6 bases and J lost 1, with 15 bases in between. This CDR3 spans 16 amino acids. The CDR3 sequence: CASRGVASGNTGELFF. CDR3 DNA: TGTGCCAGCAGGGGGGTAGCCTCAGGGAACACCGGGGAGCTGTTTTTT.

This rearrangement joins TRBV7-3 to TRBJ1-1; D may be TRBD1 (6 bases). This CDR3 comprises 14 residues. Trimming removed 5 bases at V and 6 bases at J, with 16 bases between. Germline V gives CDR1 SGHTA, CDR2 FQGTGA. This CDR3 is CASSNPGRGPEAFF. CDR3 in DNA: TGTGCCAGCAGCAATCCTGGCAGGGGACCTGAAGCTTTCTTT.

Regarding this clonotype: One base away lies a much larger clone, so this may be a sequencing read error. This chain uses TRBV2 with TRBJ2-2; D is unclear. The CDR3 sequence is 16 residues long. Trimming removed 1 base at V and 1 base at J, with 10 bases between. CDR1 and CDR2 (germline): SNHLY, FYNNEI. The CDR3: CASSEVIVLNTGELFF. Written as DNA, the CDR3 is TGTGCCAGCAGTGAAGTTATCGTTCTGAACACCGGGGAGCTGTTTTTT.

This chain uses TRBV24-1 with TRBJ2-6; 8 bases are shared with TRBD1. Germline V lookup: CDR1 KGHDR, CDR2 SFDVKD. The CDR3 spans 16 residues. Trimming cost V 3 bases and J 0 bases; bases outside gene matches: 0. CDR3 nucleotide sequence: TGTGCCACCAGTGATGGGACAGGCTCTGGGGCCAACGTCCTGACTTTC. Amino acid sequence: CATSDGTGSGANVLTF.

This clonotype was seen many times. The chain is built from TRBV6-1 and TRBJ2-5; 10 positions agree with TRBD1. With V trimmed by 6 bases and J by 5 bases, 6 bases remained unmatched. This CDR3 comprises 14 residues. Per the germline V gene, CDR1 is MNHNS and CDR2 is SASEGT. The CDR3 is CASRRGTGVETQYF. CDR3 nucleotides: TGTGCCAGCAGGAGAGGGACAGGGGTCGAGACCCAGTACTTC.

J is TRBJ2-4 and V is TRBV5-1, with 7 bases that match TRBD1. V was pared by 2 bases and J by 0 bases, with 5 bases of the junction left unmatched. The CDR3 length is 16 residues. CDR1 and CDR2 from the germline V gene are SGHRS and YFSETQ. The CDR3 coding sequence is TGCGCCAGCAGCTTAGGACAGGATATAGCCAAAAACATTCAGTACTTC. It translates to CASSLGQDIAKNIQYF.

A remark on this clonotype: The junction and the germline gene differ at one end; a read error may be behind it. CDR3 DNA: TGTGCCAGCTGCCAAGATAGGTGGAGGGCCTGGTTCTTC. Encoded protein: CASCQDRWRAWFF. The chain links TRBV3-1 to TRBJ2-1, with D possibly TRBD2 on 6 matching bases. Germline V gene sequence: CDR1 LGHDT, CDR2 YNNKEL (reference sequence). This CDR3 spans 13 amino acids.

This clonotype was picked up a small number of times. The V call is TRBV19, the J call TRBJ1-5, with TRBD1 as a possible D gene (5 bases). Trimming took 5 bases from V and 6 from J, leaving 11 bases between them. The CDR3 is 13 residues long. CDR1 and CDR2 (germline): LNHDA, SQIVND (reference sequence). The CDR3 coding sequence is TGTGCCAGTAGTGGGAGGGGAGGTCAGCCCCAGCATTTT. This encodes CASSGRGGQPQHF.

This chain joins TRBV30 and TRBJ1-5; 9 bases align to TRBD1. Looked up from germline, CDR1 is GTSNPN and CDR2 is SVGIG (reference sequence). With V trimmed by 2 bases and J by 7 bases, 9 bases remained unmatched. CDR3 length equals 15 residues. Here the CDR3 DNA reads TGTGCCTGGAGTCCGGGACAGGGACACGGCCAGCCCCAGCATTTT. Translating gives CAWSPGQGHGQPQHF.

The genes are TRBV20-1 and TRBJ2-7, with TRBD1 matching over 10 bases. Germline V gives CDR1 DFQATT, CDR2 SNEGSKA (reference sequence). Trimming cost V 5 bases and J 3 bases; bases outside gene matches: 7. The CDR3 length is 14 residues. The CDR3 loop is CSAPRWTGGYEQYF. CDR3 DNA: TGCAGTGCTCCACGTTGGACAGGGGGCTACGAGCAGTACTTC.

In its sample, this clonotype was seen many times. The CDR3 spells CASSLRGATVGTGELFF. The CDR3 DNA follows: TGTGCCAGCAGCTTACGGGGGGCGACGGTTGGGACCGGGGAGCTGTTTTTT. The genes are TRBV7-2 and TRBJ2-2; D may be TRBD2 (7 bases). The V gene lost 2 bases and the J gene lost 5 bases, with 18 bases spanning the gap. The CDR3 has 17 amino acids. Germline V CDR1 and CDR2: SGHTA, FQGNSA.

The table lists this clonotype with a few counts. The J gene is TRBJ2-1, the V gene TRBV5-1; weak D call: TRBD2 (6 bases). Deletions cut 5 bases from V and 5 bases from J, with 14 bases between. Germline lookup yields CDR1 SGHRS and CDR2 YFSETQ. The CDR3 runs 14 residues. The CDR3: CASSSQAGNNEQFF. CDR3 coding DNA: TGCGCCAGCAGTTCTCAGGCGGGAAACAATGAGCAGTTCTTC.

CDR3 sequence (DNA): TGTGCCAGCAGTTTTCTGTCAGTTGAGACCCAGTACTTC. This gives the protein CASSFLSVETQYF. The chain employs TRBV6-9 and TRBJ2-5; D unclear. CDR3 size: 13 residues. Germline V gives CDR1 MNHGY, CDR2 SVAAGI. V lost 4 bases, J lost 5 bases, and 11 bases lay in between.

This clonotype came up many times. This chain connects TRBV12-3 or TRBV12-4 to TRBJ2-1; unclear D gene. V was trimmed by 7 bases and J by 6 bases, leaving 10 bases between them. This CDR3 has 12 amino acids. The CDR3 sequence: CASKSMVNEQFF. CDR3 coding DNA: TGTGCCAGCAAGTCGATGGTCAATGAGCAGTTCTTC.

This clonotype was seen many times. The genes are TRBV28 and TRBJ2-3; TRBD2 matches 7 bases. Germline V gene sequence: CDR1 MDHEN, CDR2 SYDVKM. Trimming removed 2 bases from V and 4 bases from J; junction bases left unmatched: 9. The CDR3 is 16 amino acids. The CDR3 loop reads CASSLRASGGPDTQYF. CDR3 sequence (DNA): TGTGCCAGCAGTTTACGGGCTAGCGGAGGCCCAGATACGCAGTATTTT. Drawing the rest from reference TRBV28 and TRBJ2-3, the complete variable domain is DVKVTQSSRYLVKRTGEKVFLECVQDMDHENMFWYRQDPGLGLRLIYFSYDVKMKEKGDIPEGYSVSREKKERFSLILESASTNQTSMYLCASSLRASGGPDTQYFGPGTRLTVL.

This clonotype was seen repeatedly, ten times or more. This chain connects TRBV5-1 to TRBJ2-3; D not certain. Per germline, CDR1 SGHRS and CDR2 YFSETQ. The CDR3 consists of 12 residues. Trimming took off 4 bases at V and 4 bases at J, with 7 bases between the two ends. The CDR3 loop reads CASSPYADTQYF. In DNA, the CDR3 is TGCGCCAGCAGCCCCTATGCAGATACGCAGTATTTT.

The chain combines TRBV29-1 with TRBJ2-1; D is unresolved. From germline, CDR1 is SQVTM and CDR2 ANQGSEA. V lost 7 bases, J lost 3 bases, and 10 bases lay in between. The CDR3 runs to 12 residues. The CDR3 is CSGRVGYNEQFF. As DNA, the CDR3 is TGCAGCGGGAGAGTTGGCTACAATGAGCAGTTCTTC.

This clonotype was counted at least ten times. The V call is TRBV11-1, the J call TRBJ1-6; perhaps TRBD1 as D (5 bases). Germline lookup yields CDR1 SGHAT and CDR2 FQDESV (reference sequence). V lost 4 bases, J lost 12 bases, and 16 bases lay in between. The CDR3 spans 14 residues. CDR3 protein: CASSSGTVGLPLHF. Here the CDR3 DNA reads TGTGCCAGCAGCTCCGGGACGGTGGGATTACCCCTCCACTTT. Full variable domain (outside the CDR3, taken from reference TRBV11-1 and TRBJ1-6): EAEVAQSPRYKITEKSQAVAFWCDPISGHATLYWYRQILGQGPELLVQFQDESVVDDSQLPKDRFSAERLKGVDSTLKIQPAELGDSAMYLCASSSGTVGLPLHFGNGTRLTVT.

This sequence joins TRBV6-2 or TRBV6-3 and TRBJ2-1; 9 bases line up with TRBD1. The CDR3 covers 16 residues. V trimming: 5 bases; J trimming: 4 bases; junction bases outside the gene matches: 9. CDR1 is MNHEY and CDR2 is SVGEGT in the germline V gene. The CDR3 DNA is TGTGCCAGCAGTGAATGGGCGGGACAGGGATACAATGAGCAGTTCTTC. Protein: CASSEWAGQGYNEQFF.